These T cell receptor beta chains were read from a single sample in a study of early T cells in non-severe SARS-CoV-2 infection. TCRdb ran MiXCR on the 5' RACE reads and lists one entry per CDR3 protein. The table has about 46,000 distinct CDR3 sequences, 5.4% seen once. Here the sequenced sample was whole blood, taken at baseline. These receptor sequences come from an adult who was a healthcare worker with PCR-confirmed SARS-CoV-2 infection or an uninfected control (not recorded which). Both conserved end residues are part of each CDR3. A D gene is named only where the DNA matches it firmly. Only some rows state a clone size, as once, few, many or a class for expanded clones.

D gene	clone size	V gene	J gene	CDR3 protein	CDR3 DNA
TRBD1	many	TRBV6-5	TRBJ1-1	CASSYMTGITEAFF	TGTGCCAGCAGTTACATGACAGGGATTACTGAAGCTTTCTTT
-	few	TRBV3-2	TRBJ2-3	CASSPTGVRDTQYF	TGTGCCAGCAGCCCGACAGGGGTTCGTGATACGCAGTATTTT
-	many	TRBV20-1	TRBJ2-7	CSASPGTQDVYEQYF	TGCAGTGCTAGTCCCGGGACCCAGGACGTCTACGAGCAGTACTTC
-	-	TRBV6-2/TRBV6-3	TRBJ2-7	CASSRTRNYEQYF	TGTGCCAGCAGTCGGACCCGAAACTACGAGCAGTACTTC
-	few	TRBV7-8	TRBJ1-2	CASSQGIYGYTF	TGTGCCAGCAGCCAGGGGATCTATGGCTACACCTTC
-	many	TRBV12-2	TRBJ2-1	CASRPFSSGSNGEQFF	TGTGCAAGTCGCCCTTTCTCGTCGGGTTCAAATGGTGAGCAGTTCTTC
-	many	TRBV6-5	TRBJ2-1	CASSLGPVRNEQFF	TGTGCCAGCAGTTTAGGTCCGGTTCGCAATGAGCAGTTCTTC
-	-	TRBV7-2	TRBJ1-5	CASSLSGPKEPQHF	TGTGCCAGCAGCCTGTCGGGACCGAAAGAGCCCCAGCATTTT
-	few	TRBV7-9	TRBJ2-7	CASSLQGNEQYF	TGTGCCAGCAGCTTACAGGGTAACGAGCAGTACTTC
TRBD2	many	TRBV12-3/TRBV12-4	TRBJ2-3	CASRVTSGNADTQYF	TGTGCCAGCAGAGTAACTAGCGGGAACGCAGATACGCAGTATTTT
TRBD2	few	TRBV5-1	TRBJ2-3	CASSRPGLAGTRTDTQYF	TGCGCCAGCAGCAGGCCGGGACTAGCGGGAACTCGCACAGATACGCAGTATTTT
-	-	TRBV6-5	TRBJ2-5	CASHRFMEETQYF	TGTGCCAGCCACAGGTTCATGGAAGAGACCCAGTACTTC
TRBD1	-	TRBV5-6	TRBJ2-4	CASSLAGQIQYF	TGTGCCAGCAGCTTGGCGGGACAGATCCAGTACTTC
-	many	TRBV12-3/TRBV12-4	TRBJ1-2	CASSLQGGYGYTF	TGTGCCAGCAGTTTACAGGGCGGTTATGGCTACACCTTC
-	many	TRBV29-1	TRBJ2-3	CSVRGNLEAGDTQYF	TGCAGCGTTCGGGGGAACTTAGAGGCGGGAGATACGCAGTATTTT
TRBD1	many	TRBV7-2	TRBJ1-1	CASSLVRTGEAFF	TGTGCCAGCAGCTTAGTGAGGACAGGTGAAGCTTTCTTT
-	-	TRBV12-3/TRBV12-4	TRBJ2-1	CASSSPGLRNEQFF	TGTGCCAGCAGTTCTCCGGGTCTTCGCAATGAGCAGTTCTTC
-	-	TRBV6-1	TRBJ2-7	CASSESNDSPEQYF	TGTGCCAGCAGTGAATCAAACGACAGTCCCGAGCAGTACTTC
-	medium-sized	TRBV5-1	TRBJ1-2	CASSLIPQGGYGYTF	TGCGCCAGCAGCTTGATCCCACAGGGCGGCTATGGCTACACCTTC